The 29 T cell receptor beta chains presented below share a single source sample, sequenced in a study of control samples from healthy donors and cancer patients. Assay used: immunoSEQ multiplex PCR; TCRdb lists only in-frame clones, some missing. The data contain roughly 80,000 clones, 89% of them singletons. The sample was blood. The receptors shown here come from a man aged 50-59 years in good health.

The V and J genes are TRBV7-2 and TRBJ2-7, with 8 bases matching TRBD2. There are 15 residues in the CDR3. Germline CDR1 is SGHTA and CDR2 is FQGNSA. V dropped 1 base and J dropped 5; count of bases not matched to a gene: 7. This CDR3 is CASSLVPGGQNEQYF. CDR3 nucleotide sequence: TGTGCCAGCAGCTTAGTGCCGGGGGGGCAGAACGAGCAGTACTTC. Looking up the rest from reference TRBV7-2 and TRBJ2-7 gives the full variable domain: GAGVSQSPSNKVTEKGKDVELRCDPISGHTALYWYRQSLGQGLEFLIYFQGNSAPDKSGLPSDRFSAERTGGSVSTLTIQRTQQEDSAVYLCASSLVPGGQNEQYFGPGTRLTVT.

Here the CDR3 reads CASRRIEYTEAFF. The CDR3 region has the DNA TGTGCCAGCCGCCGGATTGAATACACTGAAGCTTTCTTT. This rearrangement joins TRBV6-6 to TRBJ1-1; D unclear. Germline lookup yields CDR1 MNHNY and CDR2 SVGAGI (reference sequence). The CDR3 has 13 amino acids. V gave up 8 bases and J gave up 3 bases, with 13 bases separating them.

This rearrangement joins TRBV5-8 to TRBJ2-7; no firm D call. The germline V and J ends were trimmed by 0 bases and 1 base, with 11 bases remaining between them. This CDR3 has 15 amino acids. Germline CDR1 reads SGHTS; CDR2 reads YDEGEE. For the CDR3, the DNA is TGTGCCAGCAGCTTGGCGTATTTACAGTCCTACGAGCAGTACTTC. This encodes CASSLAYLQSYEQYF.

This clone was detected once. The chain combines TRBV27 with TRBJ2-7; a possible D gene is TRBD2 (6 bases). The length of the CDR3 is 14 residues. Germline V gene sequence: CDR1 MNHEY, CDR2 SMNVEV (reference sequence). Deletions cut 3 bases from V and 4 bases from J, with 13 bases between. CDR3 in DNA: TGTGCCAGCAGTTTTCCAGGGAGGTTATACGAGCAGTACTTC. Amino acids: CASSFPGRLYEQYF.

This chain links TRBV2 with TRBJ2-7; D is possibly TRBD1 (6 bases). Trimming cost V 4 bases and J 3 bases, with 16 bases left between them. Germline CDR1 and CDR2: SNHLY and FYNNEI. The length of the CDR3 is 15 residues. The CDR3, as DNA: TGTGCCAGCAGTGGAGGGACACTCAACTACTACGAGCAGTACTTC. Amino acids: CASSGGTLNYYEQYF.

The rearrangement links TRBV7-9 to TRBJ2-1; the match to TRBD1 covers 7 bases. CDR1 and CDR2 from the germline V gene are SEHNR and FQNEAQ (reference sequence). The trim removed 4 bases at V and 2 bases at J, leaving 11 bases unmatched. This CDR3 is built from 17 residues. The CDR3 protein is CASSSWDREHTYNEQFF. As DNA, the CDR3 is TGTGCCAGCAGCTCTTGGGACAGAGAGCATACCTACAATGAGCAGTTCTTC.

V gene TRBV5-1 combines with J gene TRBJ1-3, with 9 bases matching TRBD1. The V gene's germline CDR1 is SGHRS and CDR2 YFSETQ. CDR3 length equals 13 residues. The V gene end was trimmed by 3 bases and the J gene end by 10 bases; junction bases not matched to a gene: 5. CDR3 protein: CASSWDRVGTIYF. CDR3 nucleotide sequence: TGCGCCAGCAGCTGGGACAGGGTTGGAACCATATATTTT.

This rearrangement joins TRBV19 to TRBJ2-6; tentatively, D is TRBD1 or TRBD2 (5 bases each). Between the trimmed V and J ends, which lost 4 bases and 6 bases, there was a span of 28 bases. There are 20 residues in the CDR3. Germline assignment: CDR1 LNHDA and CDR2 SQIVND (reference sequence). For the CDR3, the DNA is TGTGCCAGTAGTAAGGGGTGGCAGGTTGGGACGTCTGGCGCGGCCAACGTCCTGACTTTC. This encodes CASSKGWQVGTSGAANVLTF.

The rearrangement joins TRBV5-1 to TRBJ2-2; 7 bases agree with TRBD2. This CDR3 is 15 amino acids long. The V segment lost 6 bases and the J segment 1 base; nucleotides outside the gene matches: 6. Germline V gives CDR1 SGHRS, CDR2 YFSETQ. CDR3: CASTSGLQNTGELFF. The DNA of the CDR3 is TGCGCCAGCACGTCGGGACTACAGAACACCGGGGAGCTGTTTTTT.

CDR3 bases: TGTGCCAGCAGGCCCGTCGGCTTTACCGGGGAGCTGTTTTTT. Translated: CASRPVGFTGELFF. This chain uses TRBV28 with TRBJ2-2; no reliable D call. This CDR3 has 14 amino acids. Trimming stripped 6 bases from V and 5 bases from J, with 13 bases between. Germline loops: CDR1 MDHEN, CDR2 SYDVKM.

This clone was observed once. This chain connects TRBV7-9 to TRBJ2-2; a weak D match, TRBD1 (5 bases). The ends were cut back, 5 bases at V and 0 bases at J, with 13 bases in the middle. The CDR3 length is 16 residues. Germline CDR1 reads SEHNR; CDR2 reads FQNEAQ (reference sequence). The CDR3 bases are TGTGCCAGCAGCAACGGACACCTCTCGAACACCGGGGAGCTGTTTTTT. Translation gives CASSNGHLSNTGELFF.

The gene calls are TRBV30 and TRBJ1-4; a possible D gene is TRBD1 (6 bases). Germline CDR1 is GTSNPN and CDR2 is SVGIG (reference sequence). The length of the CDR3 is 15 residues. Trimming removed 1 base from V and 5 bases from J, with 14 bases in between. CDR3 sequence reads: CAWSAGLGGNEKLFF. DNA of the CDR3: TGTGCCTGGAGTGCAGGTTTAGGGGGGAATGAAAAACTGTTTTTT.

V gene TRBV3-1 (or the pseudogene TRBV3-2) combines with J gene TRBJ1-1; D unclear. Germline loops: CDR1 LGHDT, CDR2 YNNKEL (reference sequence). CDR3 length equals 15 residues. V lost 2 bases, J lost 1 base, and 11 bases lay in between. CDR3 residues: CASSQRPLANTEAFF. CDR3 bases: TGTGCCAGCAGCCAAAGGCCCCTGGCGAACACTGAAGCTTTCTTT.

V gene TRBV10-2 combines with J gene TRBJ1-5; possibly TRBD1 for D (5 bases). The CDR3 covers 19 residues. Per the germline V gene, CDR1 is WSHSY and CDR2 is SAAADI. Trimming shortened V by 3 bases and J by 3 bases, and 24 bases separated the two germline ends. In DNA, the CDR3 is TGCGCCAGCAGTGACTCGTATGGGGCAGGAGGGGCTTCCAATCAGCCCCAGCATTTT. Translation: CASSDSYGAGGASNQPQHF.

V usage is TRBV7-9 and J usage is TRBJ1-4; D may be TRBD1 (6 bases). Per germline, CDR1 SEHNR and CDR2 FQNEAQ (reference sequence). V shed 1 base and J shed 0 bases, with 12 bases lying between them. The CDR3 has 17 amino acids. The CDR3 region has the DNA TGTGCCAGCAGCTTAGGTCGGGGGGCCTCAACTAATGAAAAACTGTTTTTT. Protein sequence: CASSLGRGASTNEKLFF.

This clone came up once. J is TRBJ1-4 and V is TRBV15; unclear D gene. Germline CDR1 LNHNV, CDR2 YYDKDF (reference sequence). Trimming left V 5 bases short and J 0 bases short, with 10 bases between. The CDR3 spans 15 residues. CDR3 nucleotides: TGTGCCACCAGCGGCAACAGAACAACTAATGAAAAACTGTTTTTT. It translates to CATSGNRTTNEKLFF.

The V call is TRBV29-1, the J call TRBJ1-1, with TRBD1 matching 8 bases. From germline, CDR1 is SQVTM and CDR2 ANQGSEA. This CDR3 contains 14 residues. V dropped 6 bases and J dropped 6; count of bases not matched to a gene: 12. CDR3 sequence reads: CSVRTGPQYPEAFF. The CDR3, as DNA: TGCAGCGTAAGGACAGGGCCCCAGTACCCTGAAGCTTTCTTT. Complete variable domain (other parts from reference TRBV29-1 and TRBJ1-1): SAVISQKPSRDICQRGTSLTIQCQVDSQVTMMFWYRQQPGQSLTLIATANQGSEATYESGFVIDKFPISRPNLTFSTLTVSNMSPEDSSIYLCSVRTGPQYPEAFFGQGTRLTVV.

This chain links TRBV18 with TRBJ1-3; no definite D call. V shed 5 bases and J shed 4 bases, with 12 bases lying between them. This CDR3 comprises 14 residues. Germline assignment: CDR1 KGHSH and CDR2 LQKENI. As DNA, the CDR3 is TGTGCCAGCTCATCCCTTGAATCGGGAAACACCATATATTTT. Amino acid sequence: CASSSLESGNTIYF.

The chain carries TRBV24-1 and TRBJ2-5; D may correspond to TRBD1 or TRBD2 (5 bases each). The germline V gene encodes CDR1 KGHDR and CDR2 SFDVKD. Trimming cost V 6 bases and J 5 bases, with 15 bases left between them. The CDR3 contains 14 residues. The chain's CDR3 is CATSRPGPTETQYF. CDR3 nucleotide sequence: TGTGCCACCAGTCGGCCGGGGCCCACGGAGACCCAGTACTTC.

This clone appeared a single time. The CDR3 here is CASSLGQGLGEQYF. In nucleotides, the CDR3 is TGTGCCAGCAGCTTGGGTCAGGGCCTGGGGGAGCAGTACTTC. The J gene is TRBJ2-7, the V gene TRBV5-4; perhaps TRBD1 as D (5 bases). Germline assignment: CDR1 SGHNT and CDR2 YYREEE (reference sequence). V dropped 0 bases and J dropped 7 bases, with 14 bases sitting between them. The CDR3 length is 14 residues.

V and J are TRBV27 and TRBJ1-1; weak D call: TRBD1 (6 bases). Germline V CDR1 and CDR2: MNHEY, SMNVEV (reference sequence). The V end was cut by 6 bases, the J end by 0 bases, with 14 bases between. This CDR3 comprises 15 residues. CDR3 protein: CASSPRGRLNTEAFF. The DNA of the CDR3 is TGTGCCAGCAGCCCCAGGGGCAGGCTGAACACTGAAGCTTTCTTT.

The chain couples TRBV5-1 to TRBJ2-1; 8 bases match TRBD1. Germline CDR1 is SGHRS and CDR2 is YFSETQ. V shed 3 bases, J shed 0 bases, and the junction held 5 bases outside the gene matches. There are 16 residues in the CDR3. CDR3 region: CASSWRTGSSYNEQFF. The DNA of the CDR3 is TGCGCCAGCAGCTGGAGGACAGGGAGCTCCTACAATGAGCAGTTCTTC.

This clone is a singleton in its sample. The chain uses TRBV6-5 and TRBJ1-1; possibly TRBD1 for D (5 bases). Trimming shortened V by 4 bases and J by 10 bases, and 22 bases separated the two germline ends. The germline V gene encodes CDR1 MNHEY and CDR2 SVGAGI. The CDR3 is made up of 15 amino acids. CDR3 DNA: TGTGCCAGCAGTTGGGGCAGCATCAGAACAGGAGGAGCTTTCTTT. It yields the protein CASSWGSIRTGGAFF.

This clone has just a few counts. CDR3: CASSPGVPGAPTERTQYF. The CDR3 nucleotides are TGTGCCAGCAGCCCCGGAGTGCCGGGGGCCCCCACGGAGAGAACGCAGTATTTT. The chain combines TRBV5-4 with TRBJ2-3, with D perhaps given as TRBD1 or TRBD2 (6 bases each). This CDR3 spans 18 amino acids. Trimming removed 4 bases from V and 9 bases from J, with 30 bases in between. Germline assignment: CDR1 SGHNT and CDR2 YYREEE (reference sequence).

The chain is built from TRBV25-1 and TRBJ1-1; 7 nucleotides line up with TRBD1. CDR3 length: 15 residues. Germline loops: CDR1 MGHDK, CDR2 SYGVNS. The V segment lost 3 bases and the J segment 3 bases; nucleotides outside the gene matches: 7. The CDR3 loop reads CASSDRQGVDTEAFF. CDR3 sequence (DNA): TGTGCCAGCAGTGACCGGCAGGGGGTAGACACTGAAGCTTTCTTT.

The CDR3 bases are TGTGCCAGCAGCCAAGGGGACAGGTCTGGCGAGACCCAGTACTTC. This codes for CASSQGDRSGETQYF. V usage is TRBV3-1 (or the pseudogene TRBV3-2) and J usage is TRBJ2-5; 8 nucleotides agree with TRBD1. The germline gives CDR1 LGHDT, CDR2 YNNKEL (reference sequence). Germline trimming cut 1 base from V and 5 bases from J; bases unmatched to any gene: 6. The CDR3 is 15 amino acids.

CDR3: CAWSPPGTPKTYGYTF. In DNA, the CDR3 is TGTGCCTGGAGTCCACCCGGGACGCCTAAGACCTATGGCTACACCTTC. The chain couples TRBV30 to TRBJ1-2, with TRBD1 as a possible D gene (5 bases). The CDR3 runs 16 residues. V was pared by 2 bases and J by 4 bases, with 20 bases between. Germline CDR1 and CDR2: GTSNPN and SVGIG (reference sequence). The whole variable domain, filled in from reference TRBV30 and TRBJ1-2, reads SQTIHQWPATLVQPVGSPLSLECTVEGTSNPNLYWYRQAAGRGLQLLFYSVGIGQISSEVPQNLSASRPQDRQFILSSKKLLLSDSGFYLCAWSPPGTPKTYGYTFGSGTRLTVV.

This sequence joins TRBV30 and TRBJ2-7; D assignment may be TRBD1 or TRBD2 (6 bases each). The CDR3 is made up of 12 amino acids. CDR1 and CDR2 (germline): GTSNPN, SVGIG (reference sequence). V lost 3 bases and J 7 bases, leaving 13 bases between the germline ends. CDR3 region: CAWRGGGGEQYF. In DNA form, the CDR3 reads TGTGCCTGGAGAGGCGGAGGGGGGGAGCAGTACTTC. Variable domain in full (rest from reference TRBV30 and TRBJ2-7): SQTIHQWPATLVQPVGSPLSLECTVEGTSNPNLYWYRQAAGRGLQLLFYSVGIGQISSEVPQNLSASRPQDRQFILSSKKLLLSDSGFYLCAWRGGGGEQYFGPGTRLTVT.

The chain couples TRBV18 to TRBJ1-1; D unclear. This CDR3 comprises 14 residues. V lost 2 bases, J lost 6 bases, and 13 bases lay in between. Germline values: CDR1 KGHSH, CDR2 LQKENI. The CDR3 spells CASSPGREMAEAFF. The CDR3 DNA is TGTGCCAGCTCACCAGGGAGGGAGATGGCTGAAGCTTTCTTT.